Sequencing of this T cell receptor (beta chain) was carried out in a study of blood T cells in healthy people across ages. This clonotype showed up just a few times. Isolation recovered at least 6 million PBMCs from every sample. V dropped 5 bases and J dropped 5; count of bases not matched to a gene: 5. The CDR3 consists of 12 residues. CDR1 and CDR2 (germline): SQVTM, ANQGSEA. Using a J-beta primer mix together with a sample-barcoded 5' primer, a second PCR was run for about 6 to 12 cycles. Paired-end reads containing CDR3 totaled no fewer than 2.5 million for each sample. TCRdb independently ran MiXCR on the 5' RACE reads; one entry per CDR3 protein. Among about 1.4 million distinct CDR3 sequences listed, roughly 60% were seen once.

Source material: blood. The rearrangement uses TRBV29-1 and TRBJ2-7; 8 bases fit TRBD1. This clonotype originated in a man younger than 35 in good health. The CDR3 sequence is CSVWLQGDEQYF. CDR3 DNA sequence: TGCAGCGTTTGGCTACAGGGGGACGAGCAGTACTTC.